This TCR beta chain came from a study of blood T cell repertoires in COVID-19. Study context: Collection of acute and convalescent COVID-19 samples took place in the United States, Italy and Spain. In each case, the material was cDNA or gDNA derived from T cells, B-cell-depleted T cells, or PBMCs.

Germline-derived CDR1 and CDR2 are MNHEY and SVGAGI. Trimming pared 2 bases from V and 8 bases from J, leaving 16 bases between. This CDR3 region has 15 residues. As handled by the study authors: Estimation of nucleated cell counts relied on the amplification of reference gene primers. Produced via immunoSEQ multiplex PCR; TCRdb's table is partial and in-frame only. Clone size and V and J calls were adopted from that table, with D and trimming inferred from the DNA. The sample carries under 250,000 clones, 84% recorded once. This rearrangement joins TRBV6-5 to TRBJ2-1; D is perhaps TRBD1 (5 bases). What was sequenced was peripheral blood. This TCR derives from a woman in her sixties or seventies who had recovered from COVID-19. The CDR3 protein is CASSYNRQLSYEQFF. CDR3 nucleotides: TGTGCCAGCAGTTACAACCGACAGCTAAGCTATGAGCAGTTCTTC.